Below, 9 T cell receptor beta chains from the same sample are listed, as sequenced in a study of T cell responses to AZD1222 COVID-19 vaccine. Sequenced by immunoSEQ multiplex PCR; TCRdb stores in-frame clones only, minus some. The table lists over 150,000 clones, about 85% of them singletons, with 3.1% in the top ten. The specimen was peripheral blood, collected on day 0 of AZD1222 vaccination. The receptors originated from an adult in good health.

The rearrangement links TRBV3-1 (or the pseudogene TRBV3-2) to TRBJ2-7, with a weak D call TRBD1 (5 bases). This CDR3 region has 14 residues. Trimming took 0 bases from V and 7 from J, leaving 13 bases between them. Germline V gives CDR1 LGHDT, CDR2 YNNKEL (reference sequence). CDR3: CASSQEIGAREQYF. CDR3 in DNA: TGTGCCAGCAGCCAAGAGATAGGGGCTCGGGAGCAGTACTTC.

Turning to this clone: A junction end diverges from the germline sequence, so it may reflect a read error. The chain joins TRBV10-3 to TRBJ2-3; perhaps TRBD2 as D (7 bases). Germline CDR1 ENHRY, CDR2 SYGVKD. This CDR3 has 15 amino acids. DNA of the CDR3: TGTGTCATCAGTGACGGGGGGCCAGTAACAGATACGCAGTATTTT. Protein sequence: CVISDGGPVTDTQYF.

The chain has TRBV5-6 and TRBJ1-6, with no clear D. Germline CDR1 is SGHDT and CDR2 is YYEEEE. With 4 bases removed from V and 9 bases from J, the gap between germline ends came to 17 bases. This CDR3 has 15 residues. CDR3 sequence: CASSPRTSPGSPLHF. The CDR3, as DNA: TGTGCCAGCAGCCCCAGGACCTCCCCGGGTTCACCCCTCCACTTT. Together with reference TRBV5-6 and TRBJ1-6, the CDR3 gives the full variable domain: DAGVTQSPTHLIKTRGQQVTLRCSPKSGHDTVSWYQQALGQGPQFIFQYYEEEERQRGNFPDRFSGHQFPNYSSELNVNALLLGDSALYLCASSPRTSPGSPLHFGNGTRLTVT.

The chain couples TRBV4-3 to TRBJ1-5; no clear D gene. Germline CDR1 is LGHNA and CDR2 is YSLEER. The length of the CDR3 is 14 residues. With 2 bases removed from V and 0 bases from J, the gap between germline ends came to 5 bases. In nucleotides, the CDR3 is TGCGCCAGCAGCCAATTTTATAGCAATCAGCCCCAGCATTTT. Protein: CASSQFYSNQPQHF.

V usage is TRBV4-1 and J usage is TRBJ1-1, with 7 positions matching TRBD1. CDR3 length: 13 amino acids. V gave up 6 bases and J gave up 7 bases; unmatched junction bases: 8. The germline V gene has CDR1 MGHRA and CDR2 YSYEKL. The CDR3 coding sequence is TGCGCCAGCAGAACGGACAGGAAGGATGAAGCTTTCTTT. It is translated as CASRTDRKDEAFF.

This chain links TRBV11-2 with TRBJ1-6, with TRBD1 identical over 9 bases. In germline, CDR1 is SGHAT, CDR2 FQNNGV. J was trimmed by 15 bases and V by 5 bases; bases with no gene match: 5. CDR3 length equals 12 residues. DNA of the CDR3: TGTGCCAGCAGCCACAGGGGGCGGAACCTCCACTTT. The encoded protein is CASSHRGRNLHF.

This chain links TRBV6-1 with TRBJ2-3; 8 nucleotides match TRBD2. Trimming cost V 2 bases and J 5 bases; bases outside gene matches: 9. Per germline, CDR1 MNHNS and CDR2 SASEGT. The CDR3 runs to 16 residues. The CDR3 is CASSELGGGLVDTQYF. Written as DNA, the CDR3 is TGTGCCAGCAGTGAACTTGGCGGGGGGCTGGTAGATACGCAGTATTTT.

V is TRBV5-4 and J is TRBJ2-5; D possibly corresponds to TRBD2 (7 bases). Germline CDR1 and CDR2: SGHNT and YYREEE (reference sequence). This CDR3 region has 15 residues. V was cut by 2 bases and J by 5 bases, with 16 bases left in between. DNA of the CDR3: TGTGCCAGCAGCTTAGGGGGGGCAGAGAGTGAGACCCAGTACTTC. As protein: CASSLGGAESETQYF.

This clone was counted between two and nine times. The chain has TRBV19 and TRBJ1-4; D may be TRBD1 (6 bases). Per the germline V gene, CDR1 is LNHDA and CDR2 is SQIVND (reference sequence). V lost 5 bases, J lost 6 bases, and 16 bases lay in between. The CDR3 spans 15 residues. The CDR3 DNA reads as TGTGCCAGTAGTCCGATGACAGGCCCATATGAAAAACTGTTTTTT. Translation: CASSPMTGPYEKLFF.